This T cell receptor (beta chain) was captured in a study of shared clonotypes between healthy human individuals. Whole-study results and caveats: Estimated richness values were generally larger in naive subsets than in memory subsets.

Comments on this clone: Antigen: not known. Other nucleotide sequences from this sample produce the same CDR3.

Several immunoSEQ plates received, in even portions, the genomic DNA of each subset. As originally analysed: Junction-only sequences without quality scores came from ImmunoSEQ, so filtering differed. Data came from immunoSEQ multiplex PCR; TCRdb stores just in-frame clones and leaves some out. V, J and clone size derive from that table, while D and trimming were established from the DNA sequence. The data hold 2 million to 3 million clones, with approximately 90% observed a single time. CDR1 and CDR2 (germline): MNHEY, SVGAGI. The CDR3 is made up of 13 amino acids. V lost 2 bases and J 3 bases, leaving 7 bases between the germline ends.

The chain employs TRBV6-5 and TRBJ1-2; D remains ambiguous. The sample comprised naive CD4+ T cells sorted from blood. Subset meaning: CD45RA+ positively selected. This TCR was recovered from a man between 18 and 35 years old in good health. The CDR3 DNA reads TGTGCCAGCAGTTACGAGGGTGACTATGGCTACACCTTC. It translates to CASSYEGDYGYTF.